These T cell receptor beta chains were read from a single sample in a study of blood T cell repertoires in COVID-19. Clones were sequenced by immunoSEQ multiplex PCR, and TCRdb holds only the in-frame ones, with some missing. The table has some 220,000 clones, roughly 85% seen once. Specimen: peripheral blood. The receptors were gathered from a man between 45 and 60 years old with COVID-19, enrolled during active disease. CDR3s include the opening cysteine and the closing phenylalanine or tryptophan. The D gene is left open where the match is weak. Clone size appears in some rows only: once, few, many, or a class for an expanded clone.

v_call: TRBV5-4; d_call: TRBD1; j_call: TRBJ2-5; clone_size: -; cdr3_nt: TGTGCCAGCAGCAAACAGGGGGCGCGCAGGGAGACCCAGTACTTC; cdr3_aa: CASSKQGARRETQYF
v_call: TRBV7-2; d_call: -; j_call: TRBJ2-2; clone_size: -; cdr3_nt: TGTGCCAGCAGCTTGAGTATTAAGAACGGGGAGCTGTTTTTT; cdr3_aa: CASSLSIKNGELFF
v_call: TRBV28; d_call: -; j_call: TRBJ1-1; clone_size: -; cdr3_nt: TGTGCCAGCAGACCCGGACAATTGAACACTGAAGCTTTCTTT; cdr3_aa: CASRPGQLNTEAFF
v_call: TRBV3-1/TRBV3-2; d_call: TRBD1; j_call: TRBJ2-7; clone_size: -; cdr3_nt: TGTGCCAGCAGCCAAATAGCGGGACAGGGGGTTTTCGAGCAGTACTTC; cdr3_aa: CASSQIAGQGVFEQYF
v_call: TRBV6-6; d_call: -; j_call: TRBJ2-3; clone_size: -; cdr3_nt: TGTGCCAGCAGTTCCACGACGAAGGAGCCTACAGATACGCAGTATTTT; cdr3_aa: CASSSTTKEPTDTQYF
v_call: TRBV9; d_call: -; j_call: TRBJ2-6; clone_size: -; cdr3_nt: TGTGCCAGCAGCGTGGGGGGGCAGTCCAACGTCCTGACTTTC; cdr3_aa: CASSVGGQSNVLTF
v_call: TRBV3-1/TRBV3-2; d_call: TRBD1; j_call: TRBJ1-2; clone_size: -; cdr3_nt: TGTGCCAGCAGCCAGGACAGGCTCTTCTATGGCTACACCTTC; cdr3_aa: CASSQDRLFYGYTF
v_call: TRBV28; d_call: -; j_call: TRBJ1-2; clone_size: -; cdr3_nt: TGTGCCAGCAGTTTACCGGACATCAATGGCTACACCTTC; cdr3_aa: CASSLPDINGYTF
v_call: TRBV12-5; d_call: TRBD1; j_call: TRBJ1-2; clone_size: -; cdr3_nt: TGTGCTAGTGGTAACAGGGGGAAAGGCTACACCTTC; cdr3_aa: CASGNRGKGYTF
v_call: TRBV4-1; d_call: TRBD1; j_call: TRBJ2-7; clone_size: -; cdr3_nt: TGCGCCAGCCGGTCCGGGACAGGGGGCGGCGAGCAGTACTTC; cdr3_aa: CASRSGTGGGEQYF
v_call: TRBV3-1/TRBV3-2; d_call: TRBD1; j_call: TRBJ1-6; clone_size: -; cdr3_nt: TGTGCCAGCAGCCAAGAGGCCTCCGGGACAGGGAATGGTTCACCCCTCCACTTT; cdr3_aa: CASSQEASGTGNGSPLHF
v_call: TRBV18; d_call: TRBD2; j_call: TRBJ2-4; clone_size: -; cdr3_nt: TGTGCCAGCTCACCGCCAAATAGCGGGGGGGCTACCAAAAACATTCAGTACTTC; cdr3_aa: CASSPPNSGGATKNIQYF
v_call: TRBV7-9; d_call: TRBD1; j_call: TRBJ1-4; clone_size: -; cdr3_nt: TGTGCCAGCAGCAACACAAACAGGGGCTTAGATGAAAAACTGTTTTTT; cdr3_aa: CASSNTNRGLDEKLFF
v_call: TRBV3-1/TRBV3-2; d_call: TRBD2; j_call: TRBJ2-5; clone_size: -; cdr3_nt: TGTGCCAGCAGCCAAGTGGAGCGGGGGGGAGAGACCCAGTACTTC; cdr3_aa: CASSQVERGGETQYF
v_call: TRBV3-1/TRBV3-2; d_call: TRBD2; j_call: TRBJ2-5; clone_size: -; cdr3_nt: TGTGCCAGCAGCCGCCTTGGCGGGGGGACCAAAGAGACCCAGTACTTC; cdr3_aa: CASSRLGGGTKETQYF
v_call: TRBV5-4; d_call: TRBD1; j_call: TRBJ2-7; clone_size: -; cdr3_nt: TGTGCCAGCAGCCCGGGACAGGCCTCCTACGAGCAGTACTTC; cdr3_aa: CASSPGQASYEQYF
v_call: TRBV6-6; d_call: TRBD1; j_call: TRBJ1-3; clone_size: -; cdr3_nt: TGTGCCAGTGCAGGGGGCTCTGGAAACACCATATATTTT; cdr3_aa: CASAGGSGNTIYF
v_call: TRBV20-1; d_call: -; j_call: TRBJ2-7; clone_size: once; cdr3_nt: TGCAGTGCTAGAGGAGGGCACGAGCAGTACTTC; cdr3_aa: CSARGGHEQYF
v_call: TRBV6-5; d_call: TRBD1; j_call: TRBJ2-7; clone_size: -; cdr3_nt: TGTGCCAGCAGTTCCTCGGGACAGGGGAGCTACGAGCAGTACTTC; cdr3_aa: CASSSSGQGSYEQYF
v_call: TRBV6-5; d_call: -; j_call: TRBJ1-2; clone_size: -; cdr3_nt: TGTGCCAGCATCAAAGGTCGGGGGAGCTATGGCTACACCTTC; cdr3_aa: CASIKGRGSYGYTF
v_call: TRBV9; d_call: TRBD2; j_call: TRBJ2-3; clone_size: -; cdr3_nt: TGTGCCAGCAGCCTGGCAGCGGGGGGGGTATCAGATACGCAGTATTTT; cdr3_aa: CASSLAAGGVSDTQYF
v_call: TRBV19; d_call: -; j_call: TRBJ1-1; clone_size: -; cdr3_nt: TGTGCCAGTAGGGGAGGTTGGGCTGAAGCTTTCTTT; cdr3_aa: CASRGGWAEAFF
v_call: TRBV7-9; d_call: TRBD2; j_call: TRBJ2-3; clone_size: -; cdr3_nt: TGTGCCAGCAGCACAGGGACTAGCGGGGGTACAGATACGCAGTATTTT; cdr3_aa: CASSTGTSGGTDTQYF
v_call: TRBV20-1; d_call: TRBD1; j_call: TRBJ1-1; clone_size: -; cdr3_nt: TGCAGTGCTAGTCGGTCCGGGACAGGGGGCACTGAAGCTTTCTTT; cdr3_aa: CSASRSGTGGTEAFF
v_call: TRBV2; d_call: TRBD2; j_call: TRBJ2-7; clone_size: -; cdr3_nt: TGTGCCAGCAGTGCCGCGGGGGGGATCTACGAGCAGTACTTC; cdr3_aa: CASSAAGGIYEQYF
v_call: TRBV9; d_call: -; j_call: TRBJ1-6; clone_size: -; cdr3_nt: TGTGCCAGCAGCGTAGGGGGAGGTTCACCCCTCCACTTT; cdr3_aa: CASSVGGGSPLHF
v_call: TRBV4-1; d_call: TRBD1; j_call: TRBJ2-5; clone_size: -; cdr3_nt: TGCGCCAGCAGCCAGGGACAGGGGCTCAGGGAGACCCAGTACTTC; cdr3_aa: CASSQGQGLRETQYF
v_call: TRBV11-2; d_call: TRBD1; j_call: TRBJ1-1; clone_size: -; cdr3_nt: TGTGCCAGCAGCTCCTGGGACAGAGGGAACACTGAAGCTTTCTTT; cdr3_aa: CASSSWDRGNTEAFF
v_call: TRBV7-6; d_call: TRBD2; j_call: TRBJ2-2; clone_size: -; cdr3_nt: TGTGCCAGCAGCTTCATTCCTAGCGGGGGACCCACCGGGGAGCTGTTTTTT; cdr3_aa: CASSFIPSGGPTGELFF
v_call: TRBV7-2; d_call: TRBD1; j_call: TRBJ1-3; clone_size: -; cdr3_nt: TGTGCCAGCAGCTGGGGACAGGGGGCCGCTGGAAACACCATATATTTT; cdr3_aa: CASSWGQGAAGNTIYF
v_call: TRBV9; d_call: -; j_call: TRBJ2-2; clone_size: once; cdr3_nt: TGTGCCAGCAGCGAACACGGGACTTTAACCGGGGAGCTGTTTTTT; cdr3_aa: CASSEHGTLTGELFF
v_call: TRBV6-2/TRBV6-3; d_call: TRBD2; j_call: TRBJ2-7; clone_size: -; cdr3_nt: TGTGCCAGCAGCGACTCTAGCGGGGGGCGGTACGAGCAGTACTTC; cdr3_aa: CASSDSSGGRYEQYF
v_call: TRBV6-5; d_call: TRBD2; j_call: TRBJ2-7; clone_size: -; cdr3_nt: TGTGCCAGCAGCTCAGTACCCAGCGGGGGTCACGAGCAGTACTTC; cdr3_aa: CASSSVPSGGHEQYF
v_call: TRBV1; d_call: -; j_call: TRBJ2-3; clone_size: -; cdr3_nt: TGCACCAGCAGCCAAGATCGAGGAATTAGCACAGATACGCAGTATTTT; cdr3_aa: CTSSQDRGISTDTQYF
v_call: TRBV6-2/TRBV6-3; d_call: TRBD1; j_call: TRBJ2-7; clone_size: -; cdr3_nt: TGTGCCAGCAGTAAAAACAGGGGTTACGAGCAGTACTTC; cdr3_aa: CASSKNRGYEQYF
v_call: TRBV4-1; d_call: -; j_call: TRBJ1-1; clone_size: -; cdr3_nt: TGCGCCAGCAGCCAAGGCTCAGGTGAATGGGTCACTGAAGCTTTCTTT; cdr3_aa: CASSQGSGEWVTEAFF
v_call: TRBV3-1/TRBV3-2; d_call: TRBD1; j_call: TRBJ2-4; clone_size: few; cdr3_nt: TGTGCCAGCAGCCACTCCGGGACAGGGAGGAACATTCAGTACTTC; cdr3_aa: CASSHSGTGRNIQYF
v_call: TRBV5-1; d_call: -; j_call: TRBJ2-3; clone_size: -; cdr3_nt: TGCGCCAGCAGTTATACCGGGCCCGGGGGGCGCATAGATACGCAGTATTTT; cdr3_aa: CASSYTGPGGRIDTQYF
v_call: TRBV5-4; d_call: TRBD1; j_call: TRBJ2-2; clone_size: -; cdr3_nt: TGTGCCAGCAGCCTGACAGGGTCTGCCGGGGAGCTGTTTTTT; cdr3_aa: CASSLTGSAGELFF
v_call: TRBV9; d_call: -; j_call: TRBJ1-2; clone_size: -; cdr3_nt: TGTGCCAGCAGCGTAGGACAGGCTGCTAACTATGGCTACACCTTC; cdr3_aa: CASSVGQAANYGYTF
v_call: TRBV3-1/TRBV3-2; d_call: -; j_call: TRBJ1-5; clone_size: -; cdr3_nt: TGTGCCAGCAGCCGAGGGCAGGGCAATCAGCCCCAGCATTTT; cdr3_aa: CASSRGQGNQPQHF
v_call: TRBV10-2; d_call: -; j_call: TRBJ1-2; clone_size: -; cdr3_nt: TGCGCCAGCAGTGAGATACAGGGCTATGGCTACACCTTC; cdr3_aa: CASSEIQGYGYTF
v_call: TRBV9; d_call: -; j_call: TRBJ2-3; clone_size: -; cdr3_nt: TGTGCCAGCAGCGTAGTACGGGGAGCTAGCACAGATACGCAGTATTTT; cdr3_aa: CASSVVRGASTDTQYF
v_call: TRBV15; d_call: -; j_call: TRBJ1-2; clone_size: -; cdr3_nt: TGTGCCACCAGCAGAGATATGGTGAGCTATGGCTACACCTTC; cdr3_aa: CATSRDMVSYGYTF
v_call: TRBV6-5; d_call: TRBD1; j_call: TRBJ1-6; clone_size: once; cdr3_nt: TGTGCCAGCAGTTACTCGACAGGGACCCCTGGGTCACCCCTCCACTTT; cdr3_aa: CASSYSTGTPGSPLHF